Following are 30 T cell receptor beta chains from one sample sequenced in a study of CD8 T cells in ankylosing spondylitis. General observations from the study: A motif in TCR beta, a set of several highly homologous variants, appeared characteristic of ankylosing spondylitis blood.

From the 5' RACE reads, TCRdb called clonotypes with MiXCR, one entry per CDR3 protein. This sample has hundreds of thousands of distinct CDR3 sequences; roughly 18% occur once, and the top ten carry about 0.94%. These TCRs are of unknown antigen specificity. The sequencing sample was made of blood, either unsorted or a sorted T cell fraction (not recorded which). Receptors originate from a male donor with ankylosing spondylitis.

The rearrangement links TRBV3-1 to TRBJ2-3; 11 bases line up with TRBD2. Per the germline V gene, CDR1 is LGHDT and CDR2 is YNNKEL (reference sequence). The CDR3 has 16 amino acids. V lost 5 bases, J lost 1 base, and 5 bases stayed unmatched. In DNA form, the CDR3 reads TGTGCCAGCAGCAAAACTAGCGGGAGCGGCACAGATACGCAGTATTTT. The encoded protein is CASSKTSGSGTDTQYF.

This chain links TRBV4-1 with TRBJ1-1, with 7 bases that match TRBD1. The CDR3 extends over 16 amino acids. Germline CDR1 MGHRA, CDR2 YSYEKL. The V and J ends lost 4 bases and 4 bases, in that order; junction bases with no gene match: 12. The CDR3 sequence is CASSLQGGGRITEAFF. CDR3 DNA sequence: TGCGCCAGCAGCCTCCAAGGAGGGGGCCGCATCACTGAAGCTTTCTTT.

V is TRBV5-6 and J is TRBJ2-6, with D unclear. Germline V gene lookup returns CDR1 SGHDT and CDR2 YYEEEE. The V and J ends lost 0 bases and 0 bases respectively, with 7 bases between them. The CDR3 contains 16 residues. The CDR3: CASSLVRSSGANVLTF. CDR3 sequence (DNA): TGTGCCAGCAGCTTGGTAAGGTCCTCTGGGGCCAACGTCCTGACTTTC.

Comment on this clonotype: Just one base apart from a much larger clone, this may be a read error. The chain recombines TRBV9 with TRBJ2-5; 9 bases match TRBD1. The CDR3 length is 15 residues. Per germline, CDR1 SGDLS and CDR2 YYNGEE. The CDR3 region has the DNA TGTGCCAGCAGCGTAGGGGACAGGGCGTCAGAGACCCAGCACTTC. It codes for CASSVGDRASETQHF. Drawing the rest from reference TRBV9 and TRBJ2-5, the complete variable domain is DSGVTQTPKHLITATGQRVTLRCSPRSGDLSVYWYQQSLDQGLQFLIQYYNGEERAKGNILERFSAQQFPDLHSELNLSSLELGDSALYFCASSVGDRASETQHFGPGTRLLVL.

In its sample, this clonotype was seen a few times. The CDR3 reads CASSLVGFEEQYF. The CDR3 DNA is TGCGCCAGCAGCTTGGTGGGTTTTGAAGAGCAGTACTTC. The rearrangement joins TRBV5-1 to TRBJ2-7; no definite D call. Germline loops: CDR1 SGHRS, CDR2 YFSETQ. Trimming took 0 bases from V and 7 from J, leaving 11 bases between them. This CDR3 has 13 residues.

This clonotype was detected only a few times. The CDR3 DNA is TGCGCCAGCAGCTCCTGGGGAGCGGAGAAGGGTAACTATGGCTACACCTTC. The encoded protein is CASSSWGAEKGNYGYTF. The chain employs TRBV5-1 and TRBJ1-2; D gene ambiguous. The CDR3 has 17 residues. The V and J ends lost 3 bases and 1 base respectively, with 19 bases between them. Germline V lookup: CDR1 SGHRS, CDR2 YFSETQ.

The J gene is TRBJ2-7, the V gene TRBV5-1; 8 bases are shared with TRBD2. Looked up from germline, CDR1 is SGHRS and CDR2 is YFSETQ. This CDR3 is built from 15 residues. J was trimmed by 1 base and V by 0 bases; bases with no gene match: 3. As DNA, the CDR3 is TGCGCCAGCAGCTTGGACGGGGGGGCATCCTACGAGCAGTACTTC. Translation gives CASSLDGGASYEQYF.

This clonotype was counted between two and nine times. The chain combines TRBV6-1 with TRBJ2-4; D remains ambiguous. Trimming cost V 0 bases and J 6 bases, with 12 bases left between them. Per germline, CDR1 MNHNS and CDR2 SASEGT. The CDR3 has 15 amino acids. The CDR3, as DNA: TGTGCCAGCAGTGAAGCGTCGAGTGGAAGAAACATTCAGTACTTC. Its translation is CASSEASSGRNIQYF.

For this clonotype: Its ends do not fully match the called genes, so a read error is possible. The V gene is TRBV12-3 or TRBV12-4, the J gene TRBJ1-2, with 7 bases lining up with TRBD1. The CDR3 spans 14 residues. The CDR3 region has the DNA TGTGCCAGCAGTTTCTCGGGACAGTTCAATGGCCACACCTTC. This translates into CASSFSGQFNGHTF.

V usage is TRBV20-1 and J usage is TRBJ1-5; the D is unclear. CDR3 size: 19 residues. The ends were cut back, 1 base at V and 0 bases at J, with 22 bases in the middle. Germline CDR1 and CDR2: DFQATT and SNEGSKA (reference sequence). This chain's CDR3 is CSARVSAYLEERSNQPQHF. For the CDR3, the DNA is TGCAGTGCTAGAGTTTCAGCATACCTTGAGGAACGTAGCAATCAGCCCCAGCATTTT.

The chain carries TRBV15 and TRBJ2-1; 7 bases line up with TRBD2. There are 14 residues in the CDR3. V lost 5 bases and J lost 9; bases outside the gene matches: 10. CDR1 LNHNV and CDR2 YYDKDF come from the germline V gene (reference sequence). CDR3 in DNA: TGTGCCACCAGCGGCCGAGGCGGGAGTGTTGAGCAGTTCTTC. Translating it yields CATSGRGGSVEQFF.

A few counts support this clonotype. The chain has TRBV29-1 and TRBJ2-7; tentative D call: TRBD2 (6 bases). The germline V and J ends were trimmed by 3 bases and 2 bases, with 11 bases remaining between them. CDR1 and CDR2 (germline): SQVTM, ANQGSEA. This CDR3 is 13 amino acids long. CDR3: CSVDGGKPYEQYF. The CDR3 DNA sequence: TGCAGCGTTGACGGCGGGAAACCCTACGAGCAGTACTTC.

The chain uses TRBV4-2 and TRBJ2-5; a possible D gene is TRBD2 (6 bases). From germline, CDR1 is LGHNA and CDR2 YNFKEQ. V shed 1 base and J shed 2 bases, with 17 bases lying between them. The CDR3 consists of 17 residues. The CDR3 bases are TGTGCCAGCAGCCAAGGGAGCACGTTAGCGGCACAAGAGACCCAGTACTTC. As protein: CASSQGSTLAAQETQYF.

The chain links TRBV5-5 to TRBJ2-1; tentative D call: TRBD2 (5 bases). The CDR3 runs 18 residues. Deletions cut 0 bases from V and 0 bases from J, with 16 bases between. The germline V gene encodes CDR1 SGHKS and CDR2 YYEKEE (reference sequence). The CDR3 DNA sequence: TGTGCCAGCAGCTTGGCATCCTTAGCTGGGAGCTCCTACAATGAGCAGTTCTTC. Protein sequence: CASSLASLAGSSYNEQFF. Combining the CDR3 with reference TRBV5-5 and TRBJ2-1 gives the whole variable domain DAGVTQSPTHLIKTRGQQVTLRCSPISGHKSVSWYQQVLGQGPQFIFQYYEKEERGRGNFPDRFSARQFPNYSSELNVNALLLGDSALYLCASSLASLAGSSYNEQFFGPGTRLTVL.

The chain carries TRBV12-3 or TRBV12-4 and TRBJ2-1; TRBD2 agrees at 7 bases. The ends lost 6 bases at V and 6 bases at J; junction bases unmatched: 8. The CDR3 runs 14 residues. CDR3 nucleotides: TGTGCCAGCAGCCCCTCGGGGGGTTTCAATGAGCAGTTCTTC. Residues: CASSPSGGFNEQFF.

J is TRBJ2-2 and V is TRBV2; TRBD1 matches at 9 bases. J was trimmed by 5 bases and V by 11 bases; bases with no gene match: 18. CDR1 and CDR2 (germline): SNHLY, FYNNEI. The CDR3 is 17 amino acids. CDR3 in amino acids: CAFSTQVGTGITGELFF. CDR3 bases: TGTGCCTTCAGTACCCAAGTTGGGACAGGGATTACCGGGGAGCTGTTTTTT.

The chain combines TRBV6-1 with TRBJ2-7, with a possible D match to TRBD2 (5 bases). The CDR3 has 15 amino acids. V was pared by 4 bases and J by 2 bases, with 15 bases between. Germline-derived CDR1 and CDR2 are MNHNS and SASEGT. CDR3 amino acids: CASSAGISNPYEQYF. CDR3 DNA: TGTGCCAGCAGTGCCGGGATCTCAAACCCCTACGAGCAGTACTTC.

In this sample, this clonotype turned up many times. V usage is TRBV12-3 or TRBV12-4 and J usage is TRBJ1-5; D not resolved. V lost 4 bases and J 9 bases, leaving 16 bases between the germline ends. The CDR3 contains 14 residues. In DNA, the CDR3 is TGTGCCAGCAGTTCTGAAGGTAACAAGACGCCCCAGCATTTT. Residues: CASSSEGNKTPQHF.

In this sample, this clonotype turned up a few times. The chain joins TRBV7-6 to TRBJ2-4, with a weak D call TRBD2 (6 bases). Trimming shortened V by 1 base and J by 0 bases, and 13 bases separated the two germline ends. Germline V gene sequence: CDR1 SGHVS, CDR2 FNYEAQ. This CDR3 has 17 residues. CDR3 amino acids: CASSLVAGQLAKNIQYF. The CDR3 coding sequence is TGTGCCAGCAGCTTAGTTGCGGGGCAACTAGCCAAAAACATTCAGTACTTC.

The chain carries TRBV6-1 and TRBJ1-2; 8 positions match TRBD1. The V and J ends lost 5 bases and 5 bases, in that order; junction bases with no gene match: 10. The CDR3 consists of 15 residues. The germline V gene has CDR1 MNHNS and CDR2 SASEGT. DNA of the CDR3: TGTGCCAGCAGTCCCAGTGACAGGGGAGGATATGGCTACACCTTC. Amino acids: CASSPSDRGGYGYTF.

This clonotype showed up just a few times. The chain joins TRBV20-1 to TRBJ2-3; 13 nucleotides match TRBD2. CDR1 and CDR2 (germline): DFQATT, SNEGSKA (reference sequence). Unmatched junction bases numbered 6, after V lost 5 bases and J lost 4 bases. The CDR3 contains 15 residues. The CDR3 DNA follows: TGCAGTGCTCAAAGGACTAGCGGGGGTTCAGATACGCAGTATTTT. Its protein is CSAQRTSGGSDTQYF.

V gene TRBV5-5 combines with J gene TRBJ1-6, with D maybe TRBD1 (5 bases). The germline CDR1 and CDR2 sequences are SGHKS and YYEKEE (reference sequence). The CDR3 sequence is 17 residues long. Trimming took 7 bases from V and 7 from J, leaving 24 bases between them. The CDR3 DNA reads TGTGCCAGCGGCCCTCAGGCGATGACAGCGGGGAATTCACCCCTCCACTTT. This gives the protein CASGPQAMTAGNSPLHF.

This clonotype has only a few counts. This sequence joins TRBV3-1 and TRBJ2-7, with 14 bases lining up with TRBD2. V shed 0 bases, J shed 4 bases, and the junction held 5 bases outside the gene matches. From germline, CDR1 is LGHDT and CDR2 YNNKEL (reference sequence). This CDR3 contains 17 residues. The DNA for the CDR3 is TGTGCCAGCAGCCAAGACGGTGGGACTAGCGGGAGATACGAGCAGTACTTC. It specifies CASSQDGGTSGRYEQYF.

In DNA, the CDR3 is TGTGCCAGCTCAAGGACTAGCGGGGGGGAGAATGAGCAGTTCTTC. This sequence encodes CASSRTSGGENEQFF. The gene calls are TRBV18 and TRBJ2-1, with TRBD2 matching 15 bases. Germline lookup yields CDR1 KGHSH and CDR2 LQKENI. J was trimmed by 7 bases and V by 5 bases; bases with no gene match: 3. This CDR3 contains 15 residues.

This chain links TRBV20-1 with TRBJ2-5, with D perhaps assigned TRBD1 or TRBD2 (5 bases each). Germline V gives CDR1 DFQATT, CDR2 SNEGSKA (reference sequence). V was cut by 5 bases and J by 4 bases, with 11 bases left in between. The CDR3 has 12 residues. The CDR3 DNA reads as TGCAGTGCTTCGGGGCAAGCAGAGACCCAGTACTTC. Residues: CSASGQAETQYF.

This clonotype was seen more than once but under ten times. The CDR3 DNA follows: TGTGCCAGCAGTTCACCGGGAGTGAACAATGAGCAGTTCTTC. Translation gives CASSSPGVNNEQFF. This chain connects TRBV28 to TRBJ2-1; perhaps TRBD2 as D (6 bases). Germline V CDR1 and CDR2: MDHEN, SYDVKM. Trimming took 4 bases from V and 5 from J, leaving 12 bases between them. This CDR3 is built from 14 residues.

This clonotype was picked up one time. This sequence joins TRBV6-1 and TRBJ1-4; D gene unclear. Germline CDR1 is MNHNS and CDR2 is SASEGT. V gave up 6 bases and J gave up 2 bases, with 10 bases separating them. The CDR3 length is 14 residues. CDR3 sequence: CASRPPGTNEKLFF. The CDR3 DNA reads as TGTGCCAGCAGACCGCCGGGGACTAATGAAAAACTGTTTTTT.

The chain recombines TRBV7-2 with TRBJ1-2, with D hard to call. Germline CDR1 and CDR2: SGHTA and FQGNSA. The V and J ends lost 4 bases and 7 bases respectively, with 22 bases between them. CDR3 length: 16 amino acids. CDR3 DNA: TGTGCCAGCAGCTCGAAATCACGGACGGTTCCGTCTGGCTACACCTTC. Amino acids: CASSSKSRTVPSGYTF.

This clonotype was found many times. This CDR3 reads CASSELNEQYF. The CDR3, as DNA: TGTGCCAGCAGTGAACTGAACGAGCAGTACTTC. The chain combines TRBV6-1 with TRBJ2-7; the D is unclear. Trimming pared 2 bases from V and 5 bases from J, leaving 4 bases between. Germline V CDR1 and CDR2: MNHNS, SASEGT. The CDR3 totals 11 residues.

The CDR3 DNA reads TGTGCCAGCAGTTTATTAGCCGTCGGGGGCAATCAGCCCCAGCATTTT. Translating gives CASSLLAVGGNQPQHF. The J gene is TRBJ1-5, the V gene TRBV27; D gene ambiguous. The V end lost 1 base, the J end lost 2 bases, and 12 bases lay between the germline ends. This CDR3 comprises 16 residues. Germline V lookup: CDR1 MNHEY, CDR2 SMNVEV (reference sequence).